The sequence of this T cell receptor beta chain was determined in a study of shared clonotypes between healthy human individuals. Study results and limitations: Clonotype sharing among the donors was expected to vary with sequencing depth.

Assay execution proceeded at the deep level. Sequencing used immunoSEQ multiplex PCR; TCRdb keeps in-frame clones, though not all of them. The table lists more than 450,000 clones, about four fifths of them singletons, with over 10% in the top ten. Roughly 89 million PBMCs served as the genomic DNA source for unsorted samples. V dropped 1 base and J dropped 2; count of bases not matched to a gene: 1. CDR1 SEHNR and CDR2 FQNEAQ come from the germline V gene (reference sequence). CDR3 length equals 14 residues. Points on this clone: What it recognizes is unknown.

This TCR came from a woman between 35 and 50 years old in good health. Some clones in this sample may be carry-over from other donors' samples. The sequenced sample consisted of PBMCs. The chain links TRBV7-9 to TRBJ2-7; 8 bases align to TRBD2. The CDR3 bases are TGTGCCAGCAGCTTAGGGGGACTAGCCTACGAGCAGTACTTC. It specifies CASSLGGLAYEQYF.